This record concerns one TCR beta chain sequence. This clonotype was detected only a few times. The antigen it binds to is not known. Per-base qualities were not stored, and no clone one base away is much larger. This record belongs to a study of T cells in Graves' hyperthyroidism and ophthalmopathy (dated 2019 in TCRdb). Turning to the overall study: Peripheral blood samples were taken at initial diagnosis, before any treatment was given. Whether ophthalmopathy could be predicted prospectively was tested in an independent validation cohort made up of under 20 hyperthyroidism patients plus 17 patients who later progressed to ophthalmopathy. To identify TCR V-J signatures that set the groups apart, the researchers used a discovery cohort of 90 to 100 patients, made up of roughly 40 with Graves' ophthalmopathy and some 56 with stable Graves' hyperthyroidism. The paper reports TCR Vbeta CDR3 sequencing of roughly 140 peripheral blood samples: 40 to 45 ophthalmopathy, fewer than 85 hyperthyroidism and around 17 progressor patients. In several Graves' hyperthyroidism patients, the study also compared T-cell repertoires from thyroid tissue with T-cell repertoires from blood. Once sampling was done, hyperthyroidism patients were given methimazole at a starting dose of 30 mg daily, whereas ophthalmopathy patients were given high-dose intravenous methylprednisolone. The 75 to 100 discovery patients were randomly divided into training and test sets at a 7:3 ratio. Findings and caveats that apply to the study as a whole: Sample size was not statistically predetermined, and investigators were not blinded to group allocation. Most expanded thyroid clonotypes (frequency above 0.001) were also detected in blood, suggesting blood repertoires may reflect thyroid immune responses. A 13 V-J signature model separated ophthalmopathy from stable hyperthyroidism, with 87.88% sensitivity and about 81% specificity in cross-validation and 80%/75% in testing. During validation, the model predicted progression to ophthalmopathy a median of approximately 6.5 months ahead of onset, with around 70% sensitivity and 72.22% specificity.

TCR beta CDR3 regions were amplified from RNA transcripts. The TCR CDR3 was subjected to a first round of RT-PCR using the HTBI primer set and the Qiagen OneStep RT-PCR kit. A second multiplex PCR round built the libraries, followed by size selection and purification. Sequencing of the libraries was done on an Illumina HiSeq2000 using paired-end 100 bp reads. The original pipeline was this. SOAPnuke was used to process the raw data, throwing out any read that contained adapters or uncalled bases, had a mean Phred below 15, or lacked an exact constant-primer or identifier match. COPE v1.2.5 was used to merge the high-quality paired reads, and each unique nucleotide sequence was defined as a clonotype. MiTCR v1.1 was used to align clonotypes to the IMGT TRBV, TRBD and TRBJ reference segments. Only V-J combinations with frequency above 0.0001, covering 98% to 99.2% of repertoires, were analysed. The TCS score was defined as the ratio of F50 (clonal expansion) to E x V (chaos), calculated using BLOSUM62-based TCRdist between CDR3 peptides within each V-J. Welch's t-statistics and random forest reduced 500 to 550 V-J features to roughly 13, which were used in a naive Bayes classifier (R e1071). Starting from the raw public reads, TCRdb applied fastp trimming at Q25, assembled clones with MiXCR and retained in-frame beta chains. All rows with the same CDR3 protein become a single entry with the most common DNA and genes. The V and J calls follow TCRdb's processing rather than the paper's. This sample holds around 400,000 distinct CDR3 sequences; 25% were observed only once. The ten largest clones add up to around 67% of the sample.

The CDR3 contains 14 residues, cysteine and phenylalanine counted. CDR3 DNA is the only sequence kept; it has 42 bases, read in frame from the first base. V drops 3 bases and J drops 3 bases, leaving 12 bases in between. Stable Graves' hyperthyroidism was defined as the absence of progression to ophthalmopathy over 18 months of follow-up. Hyperthyroidism patients were aged 18 to 65 years and newly diagnosed, with disease duration of less than 2 months. Patients with uncontrolled infections, other autoimmune diseases, pregnancy or lactation were excluded. Diagnoses were based on clinical symptoms, serum thyroxine and TRAb, thyroid ultrasound and orbital computed tomography. PBMCs were separated from about 10 ml of fresh peripheral blood using Ficoll-Paque density gradient centrifugation. Trizol reagent was used to extract total RNA, and RNA quality was then checked on an Agilent 2100 Bioanalyzer.

The chain couples TRBV12-3 or TRBV12-4 to TRBJ2-7; a weak D assignment points to TRBD2 (6 bases agree). This sequence was found in a man between 45 and 60 years old with Graves' hyperthyroidism. Material: blood. The sequence in DNA is TGTGCCAGCAGTTTTTTTAGCGGAGGCTACGAGCAGTACTTC. Translated, it reads CASSFFSGGYEQYF.